A single sample is the source of the 5 T cell receptor beta chains below, sequenced in a study of blood T cell repertoires in COVID-19. Libraries were prepared by immunoSEQ multiplex PCR; TCRdb keeps only in-frame clonotypes and omits some of them. The sample has roughly 190,000 clones; 86% are singletons. The specimen was peripheral blood. Receptor source: a woman aged 80 or older in a cohort sampled during active or convalescent COVID-19.

The V gene is TRBV7-9, the J gene TRBJ1-1; D unclear. The CDR3 contains 12 residues. Per germline, CDR1 SEHNR and CDR2 FQNEAQ (reference sequence). V lost 4 bases to trimming and J lost 3 bases, with 6 bases between them. The CDR3 DNA reads as TGTGCCAGCAGCTCCTCTTACACTGAAGCTTTCTTT. Protein: CASSSSYTEAFF.

The genes are TRBV11-2 and TRBJ1-4; D is unresolved. The germline V gene has CDR1 SGHAT and CDR2 FQNNGV. The CDR3 sequence is 16 residues long. Trimming took 5 bases from V and 7 from J, leaving 20 bases between them. The CDR3 DNA follows: TGTGCCAGCAGCCCTGGCAGGTACCGAGAAGCTGAAAAACTGTTTTTT. Protein sequence: CASSPGRYREAEKLFF.

The chain employs TRBV5-1 and TRBJ1-4; 9 bases are a match to TRBD1. From germline, CDR1 is SGHRS and CDR2 YFSETQ. V shed 1 base and J 0 bases; nucleotides not matched to a gene: 1. The CDR3 length is 16 residues. DNA of the CDR3: TGCGCCAGCAGCTTGAGACAGGGGGCAACTAATGAAAAACTGTTTTTT. It translates to CASSLRQGATNEKLFF.

V is TRBV5-6 and J is TRBJ1-5; 10 bases match TRBD1. Germline assignment: CDR1 SGHDT and CDR2 YYEEEE. Unmatched junction bases numbered 5, after V lost 3 bases and J lost 5 bases. This CDR3 contains 15 residues. CDR3 in amino acids: CASSWGQGLDQPQHF. CDR3 bases: TGTGCCAGCAGCTGGGGACAGGGGCTCGATCAGCCCCAGCATTTT.

The J gene is TRBJ2-2, the V gene TRBV18, with TRBD2 matching 10 bases. Germline V gene data show CDR1 as KGHSH and CDR2 as LQKENI. This CDR3 region has 16 residues. The V and J ends lost 3 bases and 2 bases, in that order; junction bases with no gene match: 3. CDR3 nucleotide sequence: TGTGCCAGCTCACCCTGGACTAGCGGCAACACCGGGGAGCTGTTTTTT. Encoded protein: CASSPWTSGNTGELFF.